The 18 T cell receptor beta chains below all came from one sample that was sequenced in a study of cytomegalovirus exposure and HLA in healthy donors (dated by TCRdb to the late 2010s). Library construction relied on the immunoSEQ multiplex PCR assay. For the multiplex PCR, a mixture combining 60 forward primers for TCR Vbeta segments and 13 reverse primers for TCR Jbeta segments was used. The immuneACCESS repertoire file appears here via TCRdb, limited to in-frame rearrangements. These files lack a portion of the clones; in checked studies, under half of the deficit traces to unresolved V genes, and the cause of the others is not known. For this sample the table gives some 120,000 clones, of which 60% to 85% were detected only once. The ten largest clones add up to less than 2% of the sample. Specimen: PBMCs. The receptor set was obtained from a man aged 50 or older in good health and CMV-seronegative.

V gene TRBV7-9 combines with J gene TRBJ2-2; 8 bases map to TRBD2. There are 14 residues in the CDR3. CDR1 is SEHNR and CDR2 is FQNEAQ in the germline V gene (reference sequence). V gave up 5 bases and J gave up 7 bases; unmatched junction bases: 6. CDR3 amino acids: CASSPSGGGGELFF. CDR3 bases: TGTGCCAGCAGCCCCAGCGGGGGTGGCGGGGAGCTGTTTTTT.

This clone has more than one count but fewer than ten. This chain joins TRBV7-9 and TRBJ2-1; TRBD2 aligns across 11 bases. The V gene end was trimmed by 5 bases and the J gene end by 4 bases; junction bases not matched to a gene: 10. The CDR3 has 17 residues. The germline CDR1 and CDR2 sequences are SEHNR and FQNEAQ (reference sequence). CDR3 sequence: CASSPSRASGGYNEQFF. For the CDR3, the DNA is TGTGCCAGCAGCCCAAGTCGGGCTAGCGGGGGGTACAATGAGCAGTTCTTC.

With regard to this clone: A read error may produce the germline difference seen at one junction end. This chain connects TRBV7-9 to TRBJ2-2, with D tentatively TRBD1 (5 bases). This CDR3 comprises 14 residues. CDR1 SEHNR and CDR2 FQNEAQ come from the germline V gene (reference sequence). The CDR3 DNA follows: TGTTCCAGCCGGATGGAACAGGACACCGGGGAGCTGTTTTTT. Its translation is CSSRMEQDTGELFF.

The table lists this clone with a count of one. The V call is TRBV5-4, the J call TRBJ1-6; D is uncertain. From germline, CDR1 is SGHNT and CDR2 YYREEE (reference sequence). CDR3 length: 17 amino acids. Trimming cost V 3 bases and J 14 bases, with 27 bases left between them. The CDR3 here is CASSYSPTPPSGSTLHF. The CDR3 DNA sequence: TGTGCCAGCAGCTACTCACCAACTCCCCCTTCCGGGAGTACCCTCCACTTT.

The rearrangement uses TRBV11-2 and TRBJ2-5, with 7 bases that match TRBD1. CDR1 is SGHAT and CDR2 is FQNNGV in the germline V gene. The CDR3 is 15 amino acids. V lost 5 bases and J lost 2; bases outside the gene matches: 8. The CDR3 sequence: CASSGFRDRQETQYF. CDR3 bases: TGTGCCAGCAGCGGCTTTCGGGACAGACAAGAGACCCAGTACTTC.

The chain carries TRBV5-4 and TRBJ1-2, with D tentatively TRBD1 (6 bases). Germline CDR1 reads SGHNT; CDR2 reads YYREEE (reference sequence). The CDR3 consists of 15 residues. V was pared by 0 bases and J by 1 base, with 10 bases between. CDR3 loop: CASSLDREYNYGYTF. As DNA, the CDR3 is TGTGCCAGCAGCTTGGACAGGGAGTATAACTATGGCTACACCTTC.

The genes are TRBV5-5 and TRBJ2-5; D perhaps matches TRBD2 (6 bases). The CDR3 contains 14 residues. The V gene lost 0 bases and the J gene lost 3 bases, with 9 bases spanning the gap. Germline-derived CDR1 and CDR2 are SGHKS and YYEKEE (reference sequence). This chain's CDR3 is CASSLEWGEETQYF. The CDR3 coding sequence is TGTGCCAGCAGCTTGGAATGGGGGGAAGAGACCCAGTACTTC.

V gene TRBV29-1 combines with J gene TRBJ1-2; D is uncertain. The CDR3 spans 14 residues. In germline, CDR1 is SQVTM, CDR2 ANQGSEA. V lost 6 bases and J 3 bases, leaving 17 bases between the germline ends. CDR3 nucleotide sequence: TGCAGCGTCGACGACCGGGATGGGGACTATGGCTACACCTTC. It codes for CSVDDRDGDYGYTF.

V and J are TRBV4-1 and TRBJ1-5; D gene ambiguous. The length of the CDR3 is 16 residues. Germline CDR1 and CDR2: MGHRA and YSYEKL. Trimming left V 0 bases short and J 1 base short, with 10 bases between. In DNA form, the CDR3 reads TGCGCCAGCAGCCAAGATTTTTCTTTAAGCAATCAGCCCCAGCATTTT. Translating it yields CASSQDFSLSNQPQHF.

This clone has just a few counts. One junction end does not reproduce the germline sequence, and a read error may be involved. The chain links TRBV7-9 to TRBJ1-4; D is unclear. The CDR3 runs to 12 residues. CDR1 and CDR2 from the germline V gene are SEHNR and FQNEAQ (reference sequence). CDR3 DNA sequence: TGTTCCAGCAGCTTCACTTGGGAAAAACTGTTTTTT. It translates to CSSSFTWEKLFF. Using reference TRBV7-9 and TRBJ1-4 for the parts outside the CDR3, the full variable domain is DTGVSQNPRHKITKRGQNVTFRCDPISEHNRLYWYRQTLGQGPEFLTYFQNEAQLEKSRLLSDRFSAERPKGSFSTLEIQRTEQGDSAMYLCSSSFTWEKLFFGSGTQLSVL.

CDR3 amino acids: CASSRPGYEQYF. The CDR3 DNA reads as TGTGCCAGCAGCCGGCCGGGCTACGAGCAGTACTTC. The chain joins TRBV4-2 to TRBJ2-7, with unresolved D. Trimming took off 4 bases at V and 3 bases at J, with 7 bases between the two ends. Looked up from germline, CDR1 is LGHNA and CDR2 is YNFKEQ. The CDR3 sequence is 12 residues long.

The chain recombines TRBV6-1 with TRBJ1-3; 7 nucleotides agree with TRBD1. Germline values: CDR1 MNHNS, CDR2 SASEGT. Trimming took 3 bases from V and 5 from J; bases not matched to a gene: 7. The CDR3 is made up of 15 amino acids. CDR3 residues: CASSERQGVRNTIYF. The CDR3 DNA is TGTGCCAGCAGTGAGAGACAGGGCGTCCGAAACACCATATATTTT.

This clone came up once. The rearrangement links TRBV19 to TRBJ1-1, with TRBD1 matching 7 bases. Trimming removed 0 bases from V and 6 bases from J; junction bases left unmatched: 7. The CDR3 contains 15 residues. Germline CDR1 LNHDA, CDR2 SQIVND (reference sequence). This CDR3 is CASSIDGQVPAEAFF. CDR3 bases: TGTGCCAGTAGTATAGATGGACAGGTACCCGCTGAAGCTTTCTTT.

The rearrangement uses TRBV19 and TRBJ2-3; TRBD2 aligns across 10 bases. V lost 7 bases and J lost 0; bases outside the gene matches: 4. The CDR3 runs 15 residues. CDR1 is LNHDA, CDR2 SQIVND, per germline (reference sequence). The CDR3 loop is CASTPLAGSTDTQYF. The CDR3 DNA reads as TGTGCCAGTACCCCACTAGCGGGGAGCACAGATACGCAGTATTTT.

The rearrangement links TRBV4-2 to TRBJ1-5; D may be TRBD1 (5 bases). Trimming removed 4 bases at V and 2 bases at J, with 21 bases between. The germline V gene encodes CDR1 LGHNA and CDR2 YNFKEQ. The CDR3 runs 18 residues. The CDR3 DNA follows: TGTGCCAGCAGCCTCGAAGGGGACGTCGGGGGTGGCAATCAGCCCCAGCATTTT. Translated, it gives CASSLEGDVGGGNQPQHF.

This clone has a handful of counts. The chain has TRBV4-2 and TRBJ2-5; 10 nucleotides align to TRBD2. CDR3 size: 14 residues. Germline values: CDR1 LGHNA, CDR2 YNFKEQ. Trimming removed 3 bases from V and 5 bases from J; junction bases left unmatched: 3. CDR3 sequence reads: CASSQGLAHETQYF. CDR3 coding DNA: TGTGCCAGCAGCCAGGGACTAGCGCATGAGACCCAGTACTTC.

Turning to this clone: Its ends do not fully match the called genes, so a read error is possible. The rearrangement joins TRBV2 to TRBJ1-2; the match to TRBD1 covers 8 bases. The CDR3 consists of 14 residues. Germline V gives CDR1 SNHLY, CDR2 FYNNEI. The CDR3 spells CASTEFDRGYGYTF. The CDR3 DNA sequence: TGTGCCAGCACTGAATTCGACAGGGGCTATGGCTACACCTTC.

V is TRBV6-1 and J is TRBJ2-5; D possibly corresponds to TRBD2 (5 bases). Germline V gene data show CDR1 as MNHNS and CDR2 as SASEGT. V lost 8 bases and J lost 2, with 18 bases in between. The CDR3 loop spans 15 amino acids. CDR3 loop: CASSYHAGVQETQYF. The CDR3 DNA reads TGTGCCAGCTCCTACCATGCGGGTGTACAAGAGACCCAGTACTTC.